This entry lists 28 T cell receptor beta chains sequenced from one sample in a study of cytomegalovirus exposure and HLA in healthy donors (dated 2017 in TCRdb). The library was built by means of the immunoSEQ multiplex PCR assay. For the multiplex PCR, a mixture combining 60 forward primers for TCR Vbeta segments and 13 reverse primers for TCR Jbeta segments was used. As stored in TCRdb, this immuneACCESS dataset retains in-frame rearrangements with V and J assigned. A fraction of the clones does not appear; measured against another copy, unresolved V genes explain less than half of the discrepancy, and the remainder lacks a known reason. The sample table contains under 200,000 clones; only one count was recorded for more than 75% of them. The ten largest clones take up less than 1% of the sample. The material sequenced was PBMCs. These receptors were obtained from a girl aged 2-10 years in good health and CMV-seropositive.

The chain employs TRBV4-2 and TRBJ2-5; a possible D gene is TRBD1 (6 bases). This CDR3 region has 13 residues. With 5 bases removed from V and 7 bases from J, the gap between germline ends came to 14 bases. Germline V gives CDR1 LGHNA, CDR2 YNFKEQ. The CDR3, as DNA: TGTGCCAGCAGCAGGACGGTAGGGGGGACCCAGTACTTC. Encoded protein: CASSRTVGGTQYF.

The rearrangement uses TRBV5-1 and TRBJ1-1, with a tentative D call TRBD1 (6 bases). The CDR3 covers 15 residues. CDR1 is SGHRS and CDR2 is YFSETQ in the germline V gene. V lost 4 bases and J lost 0, with 13 bases in between. For the CDR3, the DNA is TGCGCCAGCAGCCCCCTGACAGGTCTGAACACTGAAGCTTTCTTT. Protein sequence: CASSPLTGLNTEAFF.

V and J are TRBV7-6 and TRBJ2-1, with 9 bases matching TRBD1. Germline V gene data show CDR1 as SGHVS and CDR2 as FNYEAQ. The CDR3 has 15 residues. J was trimmed by 6 bases and V by 5 bases; bases with no gene match: 8. For the CDR3, the DNA is TGTGCCAGCAGCCCGACAGGGGGAATTATCAATGAGCAGTTCTTC. This gives the protein CASSPTGGIINEQFF.

In its sample, this clone was seen once. This specimen includes other DNA sequences encoding the same CDR3. DNA of the CDR3: TGTGCCTGGGATGGACAGTTGAACACTGAAGCTTTCTTT. The encoded protein is CAWDGQLNTEAFF. The J gene is TRBJ1-1, the V gene TRBV30; perhaps TRBD1 as D (6 bases). Germline V lookup: CDR1 GTSNPN, CDR2 SVGIG (reference sequence). The CDR3 runs to 13 residues. V shed 5 bases and J shed 0 bases, with 10 bases lying between them.

The chain employs TRBV5-1 and TRBJ1-1, with D hard to call. Per germline, CDR1 SGHRS and CDR2 YFSETQ. V was trimmed by 1 base and J by 3 bases, leaving 16 bases between them. The CDR3 runs to 16 residues. The CDR3 DNA follows: TGCGCCAGCAGCTTGCAGGTTCACGGCCCGGACACTGAAGCTTTCTTT. It translates to CASSLQVHGPDTEAFF.

V is TRBV5-4 and J is TRBJ1-1; a possible D gene is TRBD1 (5 bases). Trimming removed 1 base at V and 0 bases at J, with 13 bases between. The CDR3 is 16 residues long. The germline gives CDR1 SGHNT, CDR2 YYREEE (reference sequence). The CDR3 is CASSLWSGLVNTEAFF. In DNA, the CDR3 is TGTGCCAGCAGCTTGTGGTCAGGGCTAGTGAACACTGAAGCTTTCTTT. Together with reference TRBV5-4 and TRBJ1-1, the CDR3 gives the full variable domain: ETGVTQSPTHLIKTRGQQVTLRCSSQSGHNTVSWYQQALGQGPQFIFQYYREEENGRGNFPPRFSGLQFPNYSSELNVNALELDDSALYLCASSLWSGLVNTEAFFGQGTRLTVV.

The chain employs TRBV30 and TRBJ1-5; 9 bases agree with TRBD1. Looked up from germline, CDR1 is GTSNPN and CDR2 is SVGIG (reference sequence). The J segment lost 6 bases and the V segment lost 0 bases, leaving 9 bases of the junction unmatched. The CDR3 covers 16 residues. The CDR3 loop reads CAWSVGGTGSSQPQHF. The CDR3 bases are TGTGCCTGGAGTGTAGGTGGGACAGGGTCGAGTCAGCCCCAGCATTTT.

This CDR3 is CATSRAREDTQYF. CDR3 sequence (DNA): TGTGCCACCAGCAGAGCTCGAGAAGATACGCAGTATTTT. This chain uses TRBV15 with TRBJ2-3; no clear D. Between the trimmed V and J ends, which lost 1 base and 5 bases, there was a span of 7 bases. CDR3 length: 13 amino acids. Germline V lookup: CDR1 LNHNV, CDR2 YYDKDF (reference sequence).

This chain joins TRBV28 and TRBJ1-4; no firm D call. This CDR3 has 12 amino acids. V shed 6 bases and J shed 13 bases, with 15 bases lying between them. Germline V lookup: CDR1 MDHEN, CDR2 SYDVKM. The CDR3 DNA reads as TGTGCCAGCAGATCAGTCCCCGAGGGACTGTTTTTT. This encodes CASRSVPEGLFF.

This clone was observed once. The chain combines TRBV28 with TRBJ1-1, with 9 bases aligning to TRBD1. The CDR3 is 17 amino acids. Germline loops: CDR1 MDHEN, CDR2 SYDVKM. Trimming cost V 6 bases and J 4 bases; bases outside gene matches: 15. The CDR3 coding sequence is TGTGCCAGCAGCCCAAGGGGGACAGGGTGGGTGCGCACTGAAGCTTTCTTT. This sequence encodes CASSPRGTGWVRTEAFF.

The chain uses TRBV30 and TRBJ2-7; D gene unclear. The germline V and J ends were trimmed by 3 bases and 2 bases, with 5 bases remaining between them. This CDR3 region has 11 residues. The germline V gene has CDR1 GTSNPN and CDR2 SVGIG (reference sequence). The CDR3 DNA reads TGTGCCTGGAGGGTAGCCTACGAGCAGTACTTC. It encodes CAWRVAYEQYF.

This clone has only a few counts. This chain joins TRBV30 and TRBJ2-7, with TRBD2 matching over 11 bases. Germline CDR1 and CDR2: GTSNPN and SVGIG (reference sequence). V lost 2 bases, J lost 4 bases, and 10 bases stayed unmatched. The CDR3 length is 16 residues. CDR3 bases: TGTGCCTGGAGTCCGAGCCGACTAGCGGGGCATTACGAGCAGTACTTC. It is translated as CAWSPSRLAGHYEQYF.

The CDR3 bases are TGTGCCAGCAGTGAACTAGCGGGAGCCCAAGAGACCCAGTACTTC. It is translated as CASSELAGAQETQYF. This chain joins TRBV6-1 and TRBJ2-5; 10 bases align to TRBD2. The CDR3 runs 15 residues. With 2 bases clipped from V and 1 base from J, the junction kept 1 base outside the gene matches. Per germline, CDR1 MNHNS and CDR2 SASEGT.

The rearrangement links TRBV7-9 to TRBJ1-5; D not resolved. Deletions cut 3 bases from V and 3 bases from J, with 9 bases between. The germline CDR1 and CDR2 sequences are SEHNR and FQNEAQ (reference sequence). This CDR3 comprises 14 residues. The CDR3 coding sequence is TGTGCCAGCAGCTTTGGGCAGGCCAATCAGCCCCAGCATTTT. Its translation: CASSFGQANQPQHF. Using reference TRBV7-9 and TRBJ1-5 for the parts outside the CDR3, the full variable domain is DTGVSQNPRHKITKRGQNVTFRCDPISEHNRLYWYRQTLGQGPEFLTYFQNEAQLEKSRLLSDRFSAERPKGSFSTLEIQRTEQGDSAMYLCASSFGQANQPQHFGDGTRLSIL.

CDR3 sequence (DNA): TGTGCCAGCAGTTTGGCCGGGACAGTACCCCTCTATGGCTACACCTTC. It encodes CASSLAGTVPLYGYTF. The chain uses TRBV27 and TRBJ1-2; 7 positions agree with TRBD1. The CDR3 sequence is 16 residues long. The germline gives CDR1 MNHEY, CDR2 SMNVEV (reference sequence). Losses at the gene ends were 3 bases for V and 4 bases for J; bases not matched to a gene: 11.

The CDR3 reads CASSLAGGYGTQYF. The CDR3 nucleotides read TGTGCCAGCAGTTTAGCGGGAGGGTATGGAACTCAGTACTTC. V and J are TRBV27 and TRBJ2-4, with 9 bases that match TRBD2. The CDR3 is 14 residues long. The germline gives CDR1 MNHEY, CDR2 SMNVEV (reference sequence). With V trimmed by 2 bases and J by 12 bases, 8 bases remained unmatched.

This chain links TRBV28 with TRBJ2-5; tentatively, D is TRBD1 (6 bases). The length of the CDR3 is 21 residues. The germline CDR1 and CDR2 sequences are MDHEN and SYDVKM. Trimming removed 3 bases from V and 2 bases from J, with 31 bases in between. CDR3 in amino acids: CASSLGLTRFKPGHGQETQYF. The CDR3 coding sequence is TGTGCCAGCAGTTTGGGCTTAACCCGATTTAAGCCGGGACATGGACAAGAGACCCAGTACTTC. Based on the CDR3 plus reference TRBV28 and TRBJ2-5, the full variable domain is DVKVTQSSRYLVKRTGEKVFLECVQDMDHENMFWYRQDPGLGLRLIYFSYDVKMKEKGDIPEGYSVSREKKERFSLILESASTNQTSMYLCASSLGLTRFKPGHGQETQYFGPGTRLLVL.

The V and J genes are TRBV5-6 and TRBJ2-7; 8 bases are a match to TRBD1. V lost 0 bases to trimming and J lost 3 bases; unmatched junction nucleotides: 5. Germline values: CDR1 SGHDT, CDR2 YYEEEE. The CDR3 extends over 15 amino acids. The CDR3 loop is CASSLVGGQDYEQYF. The DNA of the CDR3 is TGTGCCAGCAGCTTGGTGGGGGGACAGGACTACGAGCAGTACTTC.

The V call is TRBV19, the J call TRBJ2-3, with D unclear. CDR1 is LNHDA and CDR2 is SQIVND in the germline V gene (reference sequence). Deletions cut 0 bases from V and 7 bases from J, with 5 bases between. This CDR3 contains 12 residues. The CDR3 protein is CASSIDQNTQYF. Here the CDR3 DNA reads TGTGCCAGTAGTATAGACCAGAATACGCAGTATTTT. The full variable domain, with the rest looked up from reference TRBV19 and TRBJ2-3, is DGGITQSPKYLFRKEGQNVTLSCEQNLNHDAMYWYRQDPGQGLRLIYYSQIVNDFQKGDIAEGYSVSREKKESFPLTVTSAQKNPTAFYLCASSIDQNTQYFGPGTRLTVL.

DNA for the CDR3: TGTGCCAGCCGGAGGACGGTGAACACCGGGGAGCTGTTTTTT. As protein: CASRRTVNTGELFF. The V and J genes are TRBV7-8 and TRBJ2-2; the D gene is possibly TRBD2 (5 bases). Trimming took 8 bases from V and 1 from J, leaving 11 bases between them. The CDR3 has 14 residues. In germline, CDR1 is SGHVS, CDR2 FQNEAQ. Filled out from reference TRBV7-8 and TRBJ2-2, the complete variable domain reads GAGVSQSPRYKVAKRGQDVALRCDPISGHVSLFWYQQALGQGPEFLTYFQNEAQLDKSGLPSDRFFAERPEGSVSTLKIQRTQQEDSAVYLCASRRTVNTGELFFGEGSRLTVL.

The chain employs TRBV5-1 and TRBJ2-3; 9 bases align to TRBD1. The CDR3 is 13 residues long. CDR1 and CDR2 from the germline V gene are SGHRS and YFSETQ. V gave up 3 bases and J gave up 8 bases; unmatched junction bases: 4. CDR3 sequence (DNA): TGCGCCAGCAGCTGGACAGGGGAAGGTACGCAGTATTTT. Amino acid sequence: CASSWTGEGTQYF.

V usage is TRBV20-1 and J usage is TRBJ1-1; D may be TRBD1 (6 bases). The V end was cut by 7 bases, the J end by 7 bases, with 13 bases between. Per germline, CDR1 DFQATT and CDR2 SNEGSKA (reference sequence). There are 11 residues in the CDR3. The CDR3 is CSGEQGVEAFF. The DNA of the CDR3 is TGCAGTGGGGAACAGGGAGTTGAAGCTTTCTTT.

The rearrangement joins TRBV30 to TRBJ1-1; the match to TRBD1 covers 8 bases. V gave up 5 bases and J gave up 4 bases; unmatched junction bases: 3. From germline, CDR1 is GTSNPN and CDR2 SVGIG (reference sequence). The CDR3 extends over 12 amino acids. CDR3 in amino acids: CAWGQGRTEAFF. DNA of the CDR3: TGTGCCTGGGGACAGGGACGCACTGAAGCTTTCTTT.

The chain has TRBV4-2 and TRBJ2-6; maybe TRBD2 (5 bases). Trimming shortened V by 0 bases and J by 1 base, and 7 bases separated the two germline ends. Germline V gene data show CDR1 as LGHNA and CDR2 as YNFKEQ. The CDR3 loop spans 16 amino acids. The CDR3 here is CASSQEGLSGANVLTF. As DNA, the CDR3 is TGTGCCAGCAGCCAAGAAGGACTTTCTGGGGCCAACGTCCTGACTTTC.

The chain is built from TRBV6-5 and TRBJ2-3, with TRBD2 matching 8 bases. Trimming took 2 bases from V and 0 from J; bases not matched to a gene: 1. CDR3 length equals 15 residues. Germline-derived CDR1 and CDR2 are MNHEY and SVGAGI. CDR3: CASSYIAGSTDTQYF. The CDR3 bases are TGTGCCAGCAGTTACATAGCGGGGAGCACAGATACGCAGTATTTT.

The chain uses TRBV6-1 and TRBJ2-5; 10 nucleotides agree with TRBD2. J lost 2 bases, V lost 4 bases, and 4 bases had no gene match. This CDR3 is built from 15 residues. Germline assignment: CDR1 MNHNS and CDR2 SASEGT. Written as DNA, the CDR3 is TGTGCCAGCAGTGCACTAGCGGGGACTCAAGAGACCCAGTACTTC. Translated, it gives CASSALAGTQETQYF.

The V and J genes are TRBV12-5 and TRBJ2-5, with 9 bases fitting TRBD1. The CDR3 is made up of 14 amino acids. Per germline, CDR1 LGHNT and CDR2 FRNRAP. J was trimmed by 5 bases and V by 5 bases; bases with no gene match: 6. CDR3 nucleotide sequence: TGTGCTAGTGGTCCACGAGGACAGGGGGAGACCCAGTACTTC. It encodes CASGPRGQGETQYF.

The chain employs TRBV9 and TRBJ2-4; D is perhaps TRBD1 (5 bases). From germline, CDR1 is SGDLS and CDR2 YYNGEE. Trimming pared 0 bases from V and 0 bases from J, leaving 13 bases between. The CDR3 contains 17 residues. CDR3 region: CASSVGGGSLAKNIQYF. CDR3 DNA: TGTGCCAGCAGCGTAGGGGGCGGCTCCCTAGCCAAAAACATTCAGTACTTC.